This is a list of T cell receptor beta chains from one sample in a study of CD8+ T cells in alopecia areata. TCRdb's table, derived via immunoSEQ multiplex PCR, lists solely in-frame clones and lacks some. The table lists 98,000 or so clones, around 60% of them singletons. The sequences come from CD8+ T cells sorted from blood, collected at week 4, from a patient treated with tofacitinib. The source is a human donor with alopecia areata. The CDR3 runs from the conserved cysteine through the conserved F or W. A D gene is named only where the DNA matches it firmly. Expanded clones get a size class; other rows say once, few or many, or leave the size out.

V gene,D gene,clone size,J gene,CDR3 protein,CDR3 DNA
TRBV27,-,few,TRBJ2-1,CASSPRPQSEQFF,TGTGCCAGCAGCCCACGTCCGCAGAGTGAGCAGTTCTTC
TRBV4-3,-,-,TRBJ1-1,CASSLLKGTEAFF,TGCGCCAGCAGCCTTCTTAAGGGGACTGAAGCTTTCTTT
TRBV13,TRBD2,-,TRBJ2-1,CASSPWASGNEQFF,TGTGCCAGCAGCCCATGGGCTAGCGGGAATGAGCAGTTCTTC
TRBV4-1,-,-,TRBJ1-2,CASSQDRGGTNYGYTF,TGCGCCAGCAGCCAAGATCGGGGAGGGACTAACTATGGCTACACCTTC
TRBV14,-,-,TRBJ1-2,CASSQDLGDGYTF,TGTGCCAGCAGCCAAGATCTGGGGGATGGCTACACCTTC
TRBV5-1,TRBD1,few,TRBJ2-7,CASSSPGQGRLEQYF,TGCGCCAGCAGCTCACCGGGACAGGGTCGTCTCGAGCAGTACTTC
TRBV7-2,-,-,TRBJ1-2,CASSPSSRFYGYTF,TGTGCCAGCAGCCCTAGTAGCAGGTTCTATGGCTACACCTTC
TRBV5-6,TRBD1,-,TRBJ1-2,CASSLGQGALYGYTF,TGTGCCAGCAGCTTGGGACAGGGGGCCCTCTATGGCTACACCTTC
TRBV27,TRBD1,-,TRBJ2-7,CASPTGGTYEQYF,TGTGCCAGCCCGACAGGGGGAACCTACGAGCAGTACTTC
TRBV4-1,-,-,TRBJ2-7,CASSQGDPYEQYF,TGCGCCAGCAGCCAAGGGGATCCCTACGAGCAGTACTTC
TRBV5-1,-,few,TRBJ2-5,CASSLGHGEETQYF,TGCGCCAGCAGCTTGGGTCACGGGGAAGAGACCCAGTACTTC
TRBV4-1,TRBD2,-,TRBJ2-2,CASSQLAGELFF,TGCGCCAGCAGTCAACTAGCGGGGGAGCTGTTTTTT
TRBV4-3,TRBD1,-,TRBJ2-5,CASSQDVDRVIETQYF,TGCGCCAGCAGCCAAGATGTCGACAGGGTAATCGAGACCCAGTACTTC
TRBV25-1,-,once,TRBJ2-5,CASGGEPQGGETQYF,TGTGCCAGCGGGGGGGAGCCCCAAGGGGGAGAGACCCAGTACTTC
TRBV4-3,TRBD2,-,TRBJ2-1,CASSQDPAGSYNEQFF,TGCGCCAGCAGCCAAGATCCAGCGGGATCCTACAATGAGCAGTTCTTC
TRBV5-1,TRBD1,-,TRBJ2-5,CASSPGTDLQETQYF,TGCGCCAGCAGCCCCGGGACAGACCTCCAAGAGACCCAGTACTTC
TRBV27,-,-,TRBJ2-1,CASSLSGLHNEQFF,TGTGCCAGCAGTTTATCGGGACTTCACAATGAGCAGTTCTTC
TRBV2,-,once,TRBJ2-7,CASSDEVTASYEQYF,TGTGCCAGCAGTGATGAGGTGACAGCCTCCTACGAGCAGTACTTC
TRBV9,TRBD1,-,TRBJ1-1,CASSPRTGGYTEAFF,TGTGCCAGCAGCCCGAGGACAGGAGGGTACACTGAAGCTTTCTTT
TRBV30,-,-,TRBJ2-6,CAWSVDGTGANVLTF,TGTGCCTGGAGTGTGGACGGTACTGGGGCCAACGTCCTGACTTTC
TRBV27,-,-,TRBJ2-3,CASSFGIGTVLTDTQYF,TGTGCCAGCAGTTTCGGCATTGGGACGGTTCTCACAGATACGCAGTATTTT
TRBV9,-,-,TRBJ2-1,CASSVWRVSGNEQFF,TGTGCCAGCAGCGTATGGAGAGTAAGCGGCAATGAGCAGTTCTTC
TRBV4-3,TRBD1,medium-sized,TRBJ1-2,CASSQDFDRDGYGYTF,TGCGCCAGCAGCCAAGATTTCGACAGGGACGGCTATGGCTACACCTTC
TRBV5-1,-,-,TRBJ2-7,CASSAEPAESYEQYF,TGCGCCAGCAGCGCCGAGCCAGCGGAAAGCTACGAGCAGTACTTC
TRBV7-2,-,many,TRBJ1-2,CASSPAGDPGAYGYTF,TGTGCCAGCAGCCCGGCGGGGGATCCCGGGGCCTATGGCTACACCTTC
TRBV2,-,-,TRBJ1-5,CATGPGGRSNQPQHF,TGTGCCACCGGACCGGGGGGGAGAAGCAATCAGCCCCAGCATTTT
TRBV4-2,TRBD2,-,TRBJ2-3,CASSLFGSGAADTQYF,TGTGCCAGCAGCTTATTCGGTAGCGGGGCAGCAGATACGCAGTATTTT
TRBV5-1,-,-,TRBJ2-7,CASSLNEGGHEQYF,TGCGCCAGCAGCTTGAACGAGGGGGGCCACGAGCAGTACTTC
TRBV7-3,TRBD1,many,TRBJ1-5,CASSLIGGQHNQPQHF,TGTGCCAGCAGCTTAATTGGGGGACAGCACAATCAGCCCCAGCATTTT
TRBV7-9,TRBD1,-,TRBJ1-2,CASSLTEPGPDRNYGYTF,TGTGCCAGCAGCTTAACTGAGCCGGGACCGGACAGGAACTATGGCTACACCTTC
TRBV9,TRBD1,-,TRBJ2-2,CASRDSNTGELFF,TGTGCCAGCCGGGACAGTAACACCGGGGAGCTGTTTTTT
TRBV27,-,-,TRBJ2-2,CASSITPTGELFF,TGTGCCAGCAGTATAACTCCCACCGGGGAGCTGTTTTTT
TRBV19,-,-,TRBJ1-5,CASSMVGGTKPQHF,TGTGCCAGTAGTATGGTGGGCGGGACCAAGCCCCAGCATTTT
TRBV6-5,-,-,TRBJ2-7,CASSLQVLSSYEQYF,TGTGCCAGCAGTCTGCAGGTTTTGAGCTCCTACGAGCAGTACTTC
TRBV27,TRBD1,-,TRBJ2-6,CASSLTGSYGANVLTF,TGTGCCAGCAGCTTGACAGGGAGTTACGGGGCCAACGTCCTGACTTTC
TRBV30,-,-,TRBJ2-1,CAWSRPWGNPYNEQFF,TGTGCCTGGAGTAGACCATGGGGGAATCCCTACAATGAGCAGTTCTTC
TRBV7-6,-,-,TRBJ2-3,CASSLKAGPDTQYF,TGTGCCAGCAGCCTAAAAGCGGGCCCAGATACGCAGTATTTT
TRBV4-1,-,-,TRBJ2-5,CASSQDIGLERTQYF,TGCGCCAGCAGCCAAGATATAGGGCTGGAAAGGACCCAGTACTTC
TRBV21-1,-,few,TRBJ2-7,CASSVPRGRIHEQYF,TGTGCCAGCAGCGTACCCAGGGGGCGGATCCACGAGCAGTACTTC
TRBV5-1,-,few,TRBJ1-2,CASSPLGDHYGYTF,TGCGCCAGCAGCCCTTTGGGAGACCACTATGGCTACACCTTC
TRBV27,TRBD2,once,TRBJ2-3,CASSGLASNTDTQYF,TGTGCCAGCAGCGGACTAGCGTCTAACACAGATACGCAGTATTTT
TRBV5-6,-,-,TRBJ2-7,CASSLQGNSYEQYF,TGTGCCAGCAGCTTGCAGGGCAACTCCTACGAGCAGTACTTC
TRBV4-3,TRBD2,-,TRBJ2-7,CASSQGPSGGRYEQYF,TGCGCCAGCAGCCAAGGTCCTAGCGGGGGGCGCTACGAGCAGTACTTC
TRBV5-1,-,-,TRBJ1-1,CASSLRGETEAFF,TGCGCCAGCAGCTTGCGAGGGGAGACTGAAGCTTTCTTT
TRBV5-1,TRBD1,few,TRBJ2-7,CASSLDDRGVFDEQYF,TGCGCCAGCAGCTTGGACGACAGGGGAGTTTTCGACGAGCAGTACTTC
TRBV15,-,-,TRBJ1-2,CATSPATNYGYTF,TGTGCCACCAGCCCAGCGACCAACTATGGCTACACCTTC
TRBV30,-,few,TRBJ2-7,CAWTGADPYEQYF,TGTGCCTGGACGGGGGCCGACCCCTACGAGCAGTACTTC
TRBV25-1,-,few,TRBJ2-7,CARESGLAYEQYF,TGTGCCAGAGAGTCAGGGCTAGCCTACGAGCAGTACTTC
TRBV4-3,-,-,TRBJ2-2,CASSQGRMHTGELFF,TGCGCCAGCAGCCAAGGGAGGATGCACACCGGGGAGCTGTTTTTT
TRBV2,-,few,TRBJ1-2,CASRTPRRLSGGYTF,TGTGCCAGCAGGACCCCAAGGCGGCTTTCCGGTGGCTACACCTTC
TRBV5-1,-,-,TRBJ2-7,CASSLGSTYEQYF,TGCGCCAGCAGCTTGGGCAGTACCTACGAGCAGTACTTC
TRBV28,-,-,TRBJ2-7,CASSHNYEQYF,TGTGCCAGCAGTCATAACTACGAGCAGTACTTC